This is a list of T cell receptor beta chains from one sample in a study of blood T cell repertoires in COVID-19. Assay: immunoSEQ multiplex PCR; the TCRdb copy retains only in-frame clones and omits some. The sample yields more than 150,000 clones, 86% seen once. Sequencing was carried out using peripheral blood. These receptor sequences come from a man between 60 and 75 years old with acute or convalescent COVID-19. The CDR3 runs from the conserved cysteine through the conserved F or W. The D gene is left open where the match is weak. The size field is filled for only some rows; it gives once, few, many or a size class.

TRBJ2-6	.	TRBV5-1	.	CASRQVTGANVLTF	TGCGCCAGCCGACAGGTTACAGGGGCCAACGTCCTGACTTTC
TRBJ2-7	.	TRBV7-9	.	CASSLGALDEQYF	TGTGCCAGCAGCTTAGGGGCCCTCGACGAGCAGTACTTC
TRBJ2-3	.	TRBV21-1	.	CASNPQGKGNTDTQYF	TGTGCCAGCAACCCACAGGGGAAGGGCAACACAGATACGCAGTATTTT
TRBJ1-1	.	TRBV5-4	.	CASSLGGERATEAFF	TGTGCCAGCAGCTTGGGCGGGGAGAGGGCCACTGAAGCTTTCTTT
TRBJ2-5	.	TRBV9	.	CASSVEPQEETQYF	TGTGCCAGCAGCGTAGAGCCTCAGGAAGAGACCCAGTACTTC
TRBJ2-7	.	TRBV21-1	.	CASSRLTAEQYF	TGTGCCAGCAGCCGCCTGACAGCCGAGCAGTACTTC
TRBJ1-1	.	TRBV30	.	CAWTIMNTEAFF	TGTGCCTGGACTATCATGAACACTGAAGCTTTCTTT
TRBJ2-5	once	TRBV9	.	CASSVGQQETQYF	TGTGCCAGCAGCGTAGGGCAGCAAGAGACCCAGTACTTC
TRBJ2-5	.	TRBV21-1	.	CASSSDRVDQETQYF	TGTGCCAGCAGTTCGGACAGGGTCGACCAAGAGACCCAGTACTTC
TRBJ1-5	.	TRBV19	.	CASLKTGVAQPQHF	TGTGCCAGCCTAAAAACGGGTGTGGCTCAGCCCCAGCATTTT
TRBJ2-1	.	TRBV5-1	TRBD2	CASSLNIAGGSYNEQFF	TGCGCCAGCAGCTTGAATATAGCGGGAGGGTCCTACAATGAGCAGTTCTTC
TRBJ2-2	.	TRBV29-1	TRBD2	CSVGWTRAKGTNTGELFF	TGCAGCGTTGGATGGACTAGGGCTAAAGGCACGAACACCGGGGAGCTGTTTTTT
TRBJ2-2	.	TRBV5-1	TRBD2	CASVSFPPSGRVGELFF	TGCGCCAGCGTTTCTTTCCCCCCTAGCGGGAGGGTCGGGGAGCTGTTTTTT
TRBJ1-1	once	TRBV5-4	.	CASSLLGGGAFF	TGTGCCAGCAGCTTGTTGGGAGGGGGGGCTTTCTTT
TRBJ1-5	.	TRBV5-8	.	CASSPGSGRAFYSNQPQHF	TGTGCCAGCAGCCCAGGAAGTGGCAGAGCTTTTTATAGCAATCAGCCCCAGCATTTT
TRBJ2-7	.	TRBV7-8	.	CASSWTDTYEQYF	TGTGCCAGCAGCTGGACGGACACCTACGAGCAGTACTTC
TRBJ2-2	.	TRBV2	TRBD1	CASLTGVNTGELFF	TGTGCCAGCCTGACAGGGGTTAACACCGGGGAGCTGTTTTTT
TRBJ1-2	many	TRBV5-1	.	CASSSDPNQGYGYTF	TGCGCCAGCAGCTCCGACCCTAACCAGGGGTACGGCTACACCTTC
TRBJ2-7	.	TRBV6-2/TRBV6-3	TRBD2	CASSTPLAGPGRGRYEQYF	TGTGCCAGCAGCACCCCCCTAGCGGGACCAGGGCGTGGGAGGTACGAGCAGTACTTC
TRBJ2-1	.	TRBV29-1	.	CSGTSLDEQFF	TGCAGCGGCACTAGCTTGGATGAGCAGTTCTTC
TRBJ2-7	.	TRBV6-5	.	CASSPQGYNYEQYF	TGTGCCAGCAGTCCCCAGGGATACAATTACGAGCAGTACTTC
TRBJ2-7	.	TRBV30	.	CAWSRDTSYEQYF	TGTGCCTGGAGCAGGGACACCTCCTACGAGCAGTACTTC
TRBJ2-1	once	TRBV5-6	.	CASSLAEGSLQFF	TGTGCCAGCAGCTTGGCTGAGGGTTCATTGCAGTTCTTC
TRBJ2-5	.	TRBV25-1	TRBD2	CASSEGLAEQETQYF	TGTGCCAGCAGTGAGGGACTAGCGGAGCAAGAGACCCAGTACTTC
TRBJ1-5	.	TRBV4-1	.	CASSQAPTGGNQPQHF	TGCGCCAGCAGCCAAGCACCTACAGGAGGCAATCAGCCCCAGCATTTT
TRBJ1-4	.	TRBV11-2	TRBD1	CASRQGQGGRATNEKLFF	TGTGCCAGCAGACAGGGACAGGGGGGTAGAGCAACTAATGAAAAACTGTTTTTT
TRBJ1-2	.	TRBV3-1/TRBV3-2	.	CASSQTGETFYGYTF	TGTGCCAGCAGCCAAACAGGCGAAACCTTCTATGGCTACACCTTC
TRBJ1-2	.	TRBV3-1/TRBV3-2	.	CASRGDNYGYTF	TGTGCCAGCCGGGGGGATAACTATGGCTACACCTTC
TRBJ1-2	.	TRBV3-1/TRBV3-2	.	CASSPTVFLGYTF	TGTGCCAGCAGCCCGACAGTTTTCCTAGGCTACACCTTC